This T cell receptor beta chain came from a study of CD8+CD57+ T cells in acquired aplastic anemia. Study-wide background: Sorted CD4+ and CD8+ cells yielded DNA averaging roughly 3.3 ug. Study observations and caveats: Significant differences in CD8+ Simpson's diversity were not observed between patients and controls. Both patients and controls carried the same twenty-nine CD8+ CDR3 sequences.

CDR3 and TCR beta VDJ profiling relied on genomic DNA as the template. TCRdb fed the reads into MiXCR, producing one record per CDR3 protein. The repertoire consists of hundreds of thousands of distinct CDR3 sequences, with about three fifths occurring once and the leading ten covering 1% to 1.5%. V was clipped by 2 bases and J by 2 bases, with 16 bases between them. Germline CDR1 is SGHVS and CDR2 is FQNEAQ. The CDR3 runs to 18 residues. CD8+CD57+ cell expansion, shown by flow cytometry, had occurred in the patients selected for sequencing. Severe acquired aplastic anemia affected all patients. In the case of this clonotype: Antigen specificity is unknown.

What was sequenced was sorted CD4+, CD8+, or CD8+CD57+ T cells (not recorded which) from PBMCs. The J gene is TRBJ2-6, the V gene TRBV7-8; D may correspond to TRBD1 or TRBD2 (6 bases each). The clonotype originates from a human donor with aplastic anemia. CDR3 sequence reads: CASSLRRGIRAGANVLTF. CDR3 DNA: TGTGCCAGCAGCTTAAGGAGGGGGATTCGGGCTGGGGCCAACGTCCTGACTTTC.